Following are 16 T cell receptor beta chains from one sample sequenced in a study of T cell responses to AZD1222 COVID-19 vaccine. Profiled with immunoSEQ multiplex PCR; TCRdb holds only in-frame clones, not every one. The table lists fewer than 130,000 clones, less than 90% of them singletons. The source material was peripheral blood, sampled on day 0 of AZD1222 vaccination. The receptor set was obtained from an adult in good health.

J is TRBJ1-2 and V is TRBV19; 8 nucleotides align to TRBD1. The germline V gene encodes CDR1 LNHDA and CDR2 SQIVND (reference sequence). The junction had 9 bases not matched to a gene; V was cut back by 3 bases and J by 6 bases. The CDR3 length is 15 residues. The DNA of the CDR3 is TGTGCCAGTAGTATCCGACAGGGGACTACCCATGGCTACACCTTC. It is translated as CASSIRQGTTHGYTF.

The chain combines TRBV6-1 with TRBJ1-2; weak D call: TRBD1 (6 bases). The CDR3 is made up of 16 amino acids. Germline loops: CDR1 MNHNS, CDR2 SASEGT. Trimming cost V 0 bases and J 2 bases, with 13 bases left between them. The CDR3 reads CASSEAGGGLNYGYTF. Written as DNA, the CDR3 is TGTGCCAGCAGTGAAGCAGGGGGGGGCTTAAACTATGGCTACACCTTC.

This chain joins TRBV7-8 and TRBJ1-1, with D possibly matching TRBD1 (6 bases). The V end lost 2 bases, the J end lost 6 bases, and 19 bases lay between the germline ends. CDR1 and CDR2 (germline): SGHVS, FQNEAQ. The CDR3 length is 16 residues. The CDR3 DNA follows: TGTGCCAGCAGCTTAAATAGCGCGACAGGTATCCCTGAAGCTTTCTTT. As protein: CASSLNSATGIPEAFF.

The rearrangement uses TRBV4-2 and TRBJ1-4; D perhaps matches TRBD1 (5 bases). CDR1 is LGHNA and CDR2 is YNFKEQ in the germline V gene. Trimming pared 5 bases from V and 7 bases from J, leaving 17 bases between. The CDR3 has 15 amino acids. CDR3 DNA sequence: TGTGCCAGCAGCGCCCCGAAGGGGTGGGGTGAAAAACTGTTTTTT. This sequence encodes CASSAPKGWGEKLFF.

V is TRBV10-3 and J is TRBJ1-4; no reliable D call. This CDR3 is built from 12 residues. The germline V and J ends were trimmed by 3 bases and 7 bases, with 6 bases remaining between them. The germline V gene encodes CDR1 ENHRY and CDR2 SYGVKD. CDR3 amino acids: CAISEGLEKLFF. The CDR3 DNA follows: TGTGCCATCAGTGAAGGGCTTGAAAAACTGTTTTTT.

The sample holds a few counts of this clone. The chain carries TRBV30 and TRBJ2-7; 7 positions match TRBD1. Looked up from germline, CDR1 is GTSNPN and CDR2 is SVGIG (reference sequence). CDR3 length equals 13 residues. V dropped 5 bases and J dropped 0; count of bases not matched to a gene: 4. This CDR3 reads CAWVRDSSYEQYF. The CDR3, as DNA: TGTGCCTGGGTCCGGGACAGCTCCTACGAGCAGTACTTC.

The gene calls are TRBV2 and TRBJ1-1; D may be TRBD1 (5 bases). V lost 6 bases, J lost 4 bases, and 9 bases lay in between. This CDR3 has 12 residues. Germline CDR1 is SNHLY and CDR2 is FYNNEI. CDR3 residues: CASRRGSTEAFF. Here the CDR3 DNA reads TGTGCCAGCAGGAGGGGCAGCACTGAAGCTTTCTTT.

The gene calls are TRBV5-5 and TRBJ2-1; TRBD2 matches at 13 bases. The CDR3 is 15 residues long. Germline CDR1 is SGHKS and CDR2 is YYEKEE (reference sequence). Losses at the gene ends were 4 bases for V and 6 bases for J; bases not matched to a gene: 4. CDR3 bases: TGTGCCAGCAGCCGTACTAGCGGGAGGGTCAATGAGCAGTTCTTC. It encodes CASSRTSGRVNEQFF.

CDR3 region: CASSLKGSDTEAFF. The CDR3 bases are TGTGCCAGCAGCTTAAAGGGGAGCGACACTGAAGCTTTCTTT. V gene TRBV7-9 combines with J gene TRBJ1-1; D possibly corresponds to TRBD1 (5 bases). The length of the CDR3 is 14 residues. Trimming pared 2 bases from V and 3 bases from J, leaving 10 bases between. Germline loops: CDR1 SEHNR, CDR2 FQNEAQ (reference sequence). Full variable domain (outside the CDR3, taken from reference TRBV7-9 and TRBJ1-1): DTGVSQNPRHKITKRGQNVTFRCDPISEHNRLYWYRQTLGQGPEFLTYFQNEAQLEKSRLLSDRFSAERPKGSFSTLEIQRTEQGDSAMYLCASSLKGSDTEAFFGQGTRLTVV.

This clone occurred once. This chain connects TRBV7-9 to TRBJ2-7; D unresolved. Trimming stripped 5 bases from V and 2 bases from J, with 7 bases between. The CDR3 contains 12 residues. In germline, CDR1 is SEHNR, CDR2 FQNEAQ (reference sequence). The CDR3 loop is CASSPDPYEQYF. In nucleotides, the CDR3 is TGTGCCAGCAGCCCGGACCCCTACGAGCAGTACTTC.

J is TRBJ1-2 and V is TRBV19, with D tentatively TRBD1 (5 bases). Germline V gives CDR1 LNHDA, CDR2 SQIVND (reference sequence). V was cut by 7 bases and J by 8 bases, with 20 bases left in between. This CDR3 has 14 residues. CDR3 region: CASTLGDRGGGYTF. CDR3 bases: TGTGCCAGTACCCTAGGGGATCGCGGAGGAGGCTACACCTTC.

The chain employs TRBV7-9 and TRBJ1-4; no firm D call. Germline assignment: CDR1 SEHNR and CDR2 FQNEAQ (reference sequence). The CDR3 consists of 14 residues. V shed 1 base and J shed 14 bases, with 17 bases lying between them. The CDR3 region is CASSLDWLLPGLFF. The CDR3 nucleotides are TGTGCCAGCAGCTTAGATTGGCTCCTCCCGGGGCTGTTTTTT.

In its sample, this clone was seen once. The chain carries TRBV24-1 and TRBJ1-2; D remains unclear. The CDR3 contains 13 residues. Germline V gene data show CDR1 as KGHDR and CDR2 as SFDVKD. The V end lost 5 bases, the J end lost 8 bases, and 14 bases lay between the germline ends. The DNA for the CDR3 is TGTGCCACCAGTGCAGGCGGAGCGGACGGCTACACCTTC. Translated: CATSAGGADGYTF.

This clone has just a few counts. J is TRBJ2-7 and V is TRBV7-2; tentatively, D is TRBD1 (6 bases). CDR3 size: 13 residues. Between the trimmed V and J ends, which lost 3 bases and 2 bases, there was a span of 8 bases. In germline, CDR1 is SGHTA, CDR2 FQGNSA. The CDR3 loop is CASSLGHTYEQYF. In DNA form, the CDR3 reads TGTGCCAGCAGCTTGGGACACACCTACGAGCAGTACTTC.

CDR3 sequence reads: CASSLYGNEKLFF. Written as DNA, the CDR3 is TGTGCCAGCAGTTTATACGGCAACGAAAAACTGTTTTTT. The chain carries TRBV27 and TRBJ1-4; unclear D gene. The CDR3 covers 13 residues. CDR1 MNHEY and CDR2 SMNVEV come from the germline V gene (reference sequence). The V end lost 1 base, the J end lost 8 bases, and 8 bases lay between the germline ends.

This chain links TRBV19 with TRBJ2-7, with 11 bases fitting TRBD2. V shed 2 bases, J shed 4 bases, and the junction held 1 base outside the gene matches. CDR3 length: 14 amino acids. Germline CDR1 is LNHDA and CDR2 is SQIVND (reference sequence). CDR3 in amino acids: CASSITSGSYEQYF. DNA of the CDR3: TGTGCCAGTAGTATAACTAGCGGGAGTTACGAGCAGTACTTC. Complete variable domain (other parts from reference TRBV19 and TRBJ2-7): DGGITQSPKYLFRKEGQNVTLSCEQNLNHDAMYWYRQDPGQGLRLIYYSQIVNDFQKGDIAEGYSVSREKKESFPLTVTSAQKNPTAFYLCASSITSGSYEQYFGPGTRLTVT.